The rows below give T cell receptor beta chains drawn from one sample of a study of blood T cell repertoires in COVID-19. Clones were sequenced by immunoSEQ multiplex PCR, and TCRdb holds only the in-frame ones, with some missing. The table records around 130,000 clones, roughly four fifths of them present only once. Source material: peripheral blood. These receptors all come from a human donor in a cohort sampled during active COVID-19. Both conserved end residues are part of each CDR3. Fields, in order: D gene, clone size, J gene, V gene, CDR3 protein, CDR3 DNA. D genes are given only for firm matches. Clone size is not always given. Where it is, it says once, few, many or a class for expanded clones.

D gene: -; clone size: -; J gene: TRBJ2-7; V gene: TRBV5-6; CDR3 protein: CASSYEHGLTYEQYF; CDR3 DNA: TGTGCCAGCAGCTACGAACACGGACTTACCTACGAGCAGTACTTC
D gene: -; clone size: -; J gene: TRBJ1-3; V gene: TRBV7-2; CDR3 protein: CASSLAGGGGNTIYF; CDR3 DNA: TGTGCCAGCAGCTTGGCGGGGGGCGGTGGAAACACCATATATTTT
D gene: TRBD2; clone size: once; J gene: TRBJ2-6; V gene: TRBV10-3; CDR3 protein: CAISDGGSRANVLTF; CDR3 DNA: TGTGCCATCAGTGACGGGGGGAGTAGGGCCAACGTCCTGACTTTC
D gene: TRBD1; clone size: few; J gene: TRBJ2-7; V gene: TRBV6-5; CDR3 protein: CASSYGTGSSYEQYF; CDR3 DNA: TGTGCCAGCAGTTACGGGACAGGGAGCTCCTACGAGCAGTACTTC
D gene: TRBD1; clone size: -; J gene: TRBJ2-7; V gene: TRBV28; CDR3 protein: CASSLGTGGLYEQYF; CDR3 DNA: TGTGCCAGCAGTCTAGGGACAGGGGGGTTGTACGAGCAGTACTTC
D gene: -; clone size: -; J gene: TRBJ2-1; V gene: TRBV6-5; CDR3 protein: CASSPHPRNEQFF; CDR3 DNA: TGTGCCAGCAGCCCACACCCCCGCAATGAGCAGTTCTTC
D gene: -; clone size: -; J gene: TRBJ1-4; V gene: TRBV19; CDR3 protein: CASMMQANEKLFF; CDR3 DNA: TGTGCCAGTATGATGCAGGCTAATGAAAAACTGTTTTTT
D gene: -; clone size: -; J gene: TRBJ1-4; V gene: TRBV23-1; CDR3 protein: CARAGSAEKLFF; CDR3 DNA: TGCGCCAGGGCGGGGAGTGCTGAAAAACTGTTTTTT
D gene: TRBD2; clone size: -; J gene: TRBJ2-5; V gene: TRBV5-5; CDR3 protein: CASSLGGVAGGETQYF; CDR3 DNA: TGTGCCAGCAGCTTGGGTGGGGTAGCGGGGGGTGAGACCCAGTACTTC
D gene: TRBD1; clone size: -; J gene: TRBJ1-5; V gene: TRBV9; CDR3 protein: CASSVDDRGEGNQPQHF; CDR3 DNA: TGTGCCAGCAGCGTAGATGACAGGGGCGAGGGCAATCAGCCCCAGCATTTT
D gene: TRBD2; clone size: -; J gene: TRBJ2-3; V gene: TRBV4-3; CDR3 protein: CASSQDLSRGGGDTQYF; CDR3 DNA: TGCGCCAGCAGCCAAGATCTCTCCCGGGGGGGAGGAGATACGCAGTATTTT
D gene: -; clone size: few; J gene: TRBJ1-5; V gene: TRBV3-1/TRBV3-2; CDR3 protein: CASSQTGPNQPQHF; CDR3 DNA: TGTGCCAGCAGCCAGACAGGTCCCAATCAGCCCCAGCATTTT
D gene: -; clone size: -; J gene: TRBJ1-5; V gene: TRBV6-1; CDR3 protein: CASSEVWTLDGQPQHF; CDR3 DNA: TGTGCCAGCAGTGAAGTATGGACACTCGACGGCCAACCCCAGCATTTT
D gene: TRBD1; clone size: -; J gene: TRBJ2-1; V gene: TRBV6-5; CDR3 protein: CASSYTGGLNEQFF; CDR3 DNA: TGTGCCAGCAGTTATACAGGGGGCCTCAATGAGCAGTTCTTC
D gene: -; clone size: -; J gene: TRBJ2-2; V gene: TRBV10-2; CDR3 protein: CASSDPGGRRELFF; CDR3 DNA: TGCGCCAGCAGTGACCCGGGGGGCCGGAGGGAGCTGTTTTTT
D gene: -; clone size: -; J gene: TRBJ2-1; V gene: TRBV28; CDR3 protein: CASTLYNEQFF; CDR3 DNA: TGTGCCAGCACCCTCTACAATGAGCAGTTCTTC
D gene: -; clone size: -; J gene: TRBJ1-2; V gene: TRBV21-1; CDR3 protein: CASSTYRHCGYTF; CDR3 DNA: TGTGCCAGCAGCACGTACAGGCACTGTGGCTACACCTTC
D gene: TRBD1; clone size: -; J gene: TRBJ1-4; V gene: TRBV19; CDR3 protein: CASNDRGTNEKLFF; CDR3 DNA: TGTGCCAGTAACGACAGGGGGACTAATGAAAAACTGTTTTTT
D gene: -; clone size: -; J gene: TRBJ2-1; V gene: TRBV21-1; CDR3 protein: CASSNPQDNEQFF; CDR3 DNA: TGTGCCAGCAGCAATCCCCAGGACAATGAGCAGTTCTTC
D gene: TRBD1; clone size: -; J gene: TRBJ2-1; V gene: TRBV24-1; CDR3 protein: CATSDLEGAYNEQFF; CDR3 DNA: TGTGCCACCAGTGATTTGGAGGGGGCGTACAATGAGCAGTTCTTC
D gene: -; clone size: -; J gene: TRBJ2-3; V gene: TRBV5-1; CDR3 protein: CASSLAQSTDTQYF; CDR3 DNA: TGCGCCAGCAGCTTGGCGCAGAGCACAGATACGCAGTATTTT
D gene: -; clone size: -; J gene: TRBJ1-4; V gene: TRBV4-1; CDR3 protein: CASSQVRSLNDKLFF; CDR3 DNA: TGCGCCAGCAGCCAAGTACGTAGCCTTAATGACAAACTGTTTTTT
D gene: -; clone size: -; J gene: TRBJ2-5; V gene: TRBV11-2; CDR3 protein: CASSRVSGQETQYF; CDR3 DNA: TGTGCCAGCAGCCGGGTTAGCGGCCAAGAGACCCAGTACTTC
D gene: -; clone size: -; J gene: TRBJ1-3; V gene: TRBV6-6; CDR3 protein: CASGPGGGSGNTIYF; CDR3 DNA: TGTGCCAGCGGTCCCGGGGGGGGCTCTGGAAACACCATATATTTT
D gene: -; clone size: -; J gene: TRBJ2-2; V gene: TRBV5-1; CDR3 protein: CASSWTVTGELFF; CDR3 DNA: TGCGCCAGCAGCTGGACAGTCACCGGGGAGCTGTTTTTT
D gene: TRBD2; clone size: -; J gene: TRBJ2-1; V gene: TRBV9; CDR3 protein: CASSVSSGGALYNEQFF; CDR3 DNA: TGTGCCAGCAGCGTATCTAGCGGGGGGGCCCTATACAATGAGCAGTTCTTC
D gene: TRBD2; clone size: -; J gene: TRBJ2-5; V gene: TRBV7-8; CDR3 protein: CASSPSPILAVETQYF; CDR3 DNA: TGTGCCAGCAGCCCCTCGCCTATTCTAGCGGTGGAGACCCAGTACTTC
D gene: TRBD2; clone size: few; J gene: TRBJ2-1; V gene: TRBV29-1; CDR3 protein: CSVFLAGGFNEQFF; CDR3 DNA: TGCAGCGTGTTCCTAGCGGGGGGGTTCAATGAGCAGTTCTTC
D gene: TRBD1; clone size: -; J gene: TRBJ1-2; V gene: TRBV18; CDR3 protein: CASSFDRASLGYTF; CDR3 DNA: TGTGCCAGCTCATTTGACAGGGCCTCGTTGGGCTACACCTTC
D gene: TRBD2; clone size: -; J gene: TRBJ2-7; V gene: TRBV11-2; CDR3 protein: CASSHGTNYEQYF; CDR3 DNA: TGTGCCAGCAGCCACGGGACTAACTACGAGCAGTACTTC
D gene: TRBD1; clone size: -; J gene: TRBJ2-3; V gene: TRBV2; CDR3 protein: CASIRTGKGDTQYF; CDR3 DNA: TGTGCCAGCATCCGGACAGGTAAAGGAGATACGCAGTATTTT
D gene: -; clone size: -; J gene: TRBJ2-3; V gene: TRBV9; CDR3 protein: CASSVGGDTTDTQYF; CDR3 DNA: TGTGCCAGCAGCGTAGGTGGGGACACCACAGATACGCAGTATTTT
D gene: -; clone size: -; J gene: TRBJ1-2; V gene: TRBV19; CDR3 protein: CASSIWEEGGYTF; CDR3 DNA: TGTGCCAGTAGTATATGGGAAGAGGGAGGCTACACCTTC
D gene: TRBD1; clone size: -; J gene: TRBJ1-6; V gene: TRBV5-1; CDR3 protein: CASSLGTGGLSPLHF; CDR3 DNA: TGCGCCAGCAGCCTCGGGACAGGGGGCTTGTCACCCCTCCACTTT
D gene: -; clone size: -; J gene: TRBJ2-7; V gene: TRBV3-1/TRBV3-2; CDR3 protein: CASSQDGGSFYEQYF; CDR3 DNA: TGTGCCAGCAGCCAAGATGGAGGATCTTTCTACGAGCAGTACTTC
D gene: TRBD1; clone size: -; J gene: TRBJ1-5; V gene: TRBV28; CDR3 protein: CASRDQDRTNQPQHF; CDR3 DNA: TGTGCCAGCAGAGATCAGGACAGGACTAATCAGCCCCAGCATTTT
D gene: -; clone size: -; J gene: TRBJ2-5; V gene: TRBV3-1/TRBV3-2; CDR3 protein: CASSQEWRGGGETQYF; CDR3 DNA: TGTGCCAGCAGCCAAGAGTGGAGGGGGGGTGGAGAGACCCAGTACTTC
D gene: TRBD2; clone size: -; J gene: TRBJ2-3; V gene: TRBV7-2; CDR3 protein: CASSLARGGLDTQYF; CDR3 DNA: TGTGCCAGCAGCTTAGCGCGGGGGGGCCTGGATACGCAGTATTTT
D gene: TRBD1; clone size: -; J gene: TRBJ2-5; V gene: TRBV2; CDR3 protein: CASIPGQMSRQETQYF; CDR3 DNA: TGTGCCAGCATTCCGGGACAGATGTCGAGGCAAGAGACCCAGTACTTC
D gene: TRBD2; clone size: -; J gene: TRBJ2-1; V gene: TRBV7-8; CDR3 protein: CASSAGGGGYYNEQFF; CDR3 DNA: TGTGCCAGCAGCGCGGGGGGCGGGGGCTATTACAATGAGCAGTTCTTC
D gene: TRBD2; clone size: -; J gene: TRBJ2-3; V gene: TRBV7-7; CDR3 protein: CASSSGLAGGPNTQYF; CDR3 DNA: TGTGCTAGCAGCTCCGGACTAGCGGGGGGGCCGAATACGCAGTATTTT
D gene: TRBD2; clone size: -; J gene: TRBJ2-1; V gene: TRBV19; CDR3 protein: CASSPSGGNLYNEQFF; CDR3 DNA: TGTGCCAGTAGTCCGAGCGGGGGGAATCTCTACAATGAGCAGTTCTTC
D gene: -; clone size: -; J gene: TRBJ2-3; V gene: TRBV28; CDR3 protein: CASARITSTDTQYF; CDR3 DNA: TGTGCATCCGCCAGGATAACTAGCACAGATACGCAGTATTTT
D gene: -; clone size: -; J gene: TRBJ1-2; V gene: TRBV11-2; CDR3 protein: CASSRGYGYTF; CDR3 DNA: TGTGCCAGCAGCCGGGGCTATGGCTACACCTTC
D gene: -; clone size: -; J gene: TRBJ2-5; V gene: TRBV19; CDR3 protein: CASSPIDRNQETQYF; CDR3 DNA: TGTGCCAGTAGTCCAATCGACAGAAACCAAGAGACCCAGTACTTC
D gene: -; clone size: -; J gene: TRBJ1-1; V gene: TRBV19; CDR3 protein: CASSVTDRRTEAFF; CDR3 DNA: TGTGCCAGTAGTGTAACCGACAGACGCACTGAAGCTTTCTTT
D gene: -; clone size: -; J gene: TRBJ2-1; V gene: TRBV6-2/TRBV6-3; CDR3 protein: CASSYPPSEQFF; CDR3 DNA: TGTGCCAGCAGTTACCCCCCTAGCGAGCAGTTCTTC
D gene: -; clone size: -; J gene: TRBJ1-2; V gene: TRBV13; CDR3 protein: CASSPDRDKSYGYTF; CDR3 DNA: TGTGCCAGCAGCCCAGACCGGGACAAGTCTTATGGCTACACCTTC
D gene: TRBD1; clone size: -; J gene: TRBJ1-1; V gene: TRBV7-6; CDR3 protein: CASSPRQGVNTEAFF; CDR3 DNA: TGTGCCAGCAGCCCCCGACAGGGAGTGAACACTGAAGCTTTCTTT
D gene: TRBD2; clone size: -; J gene: TRBJ2-3; V gene: TRBV7-6; CDR3 protein: CASSLGPSGGASGTQYF; CDR3 DNA: TGTGCCAGCAGCTTAGGCCCTAGCGGGGGGGCCTCAGGCACGCAGTATTTT
D gene: -; clone size: few; J gene: TRBJ1-4; V gene: TRBV24-1; CDR3 protein: CATKQAATNEKLFF; CDR3 DNA: TGTGCCACCAAACAGGCCGCAACTAATGAAAAACTGTTTTTT
D gene: TRBD2; clone size: -; J gene: TRBJ2-3; V gene: TRBV24-1; CDR3 protein: CATSDFVSGVDTQYF; CDR3 DNA: TGTGCCACCAGTGATTTCGTTAGCGGGGTTGATACGCAGTATTTT
D gene: -; clone size: -; J gene: TRBJ1-2; V gene: TRBV7-2; CDR3 protein: CASSFGGYGYTF; CDR3 DNA: TGTGCCAGCAGCTTCGGGGGGTACGGCTACACCTTC
D gene: TRBD1; clone size: -; J gene: TRBJ2-3; V gene: TRBV7-2; CDR3 protein: CASSLGRGRTDTQYF; CDR3 DNA: TGTGCCAGCAGCTTAGGCAGGGGGCGCACAGATACGCAGTATTTT